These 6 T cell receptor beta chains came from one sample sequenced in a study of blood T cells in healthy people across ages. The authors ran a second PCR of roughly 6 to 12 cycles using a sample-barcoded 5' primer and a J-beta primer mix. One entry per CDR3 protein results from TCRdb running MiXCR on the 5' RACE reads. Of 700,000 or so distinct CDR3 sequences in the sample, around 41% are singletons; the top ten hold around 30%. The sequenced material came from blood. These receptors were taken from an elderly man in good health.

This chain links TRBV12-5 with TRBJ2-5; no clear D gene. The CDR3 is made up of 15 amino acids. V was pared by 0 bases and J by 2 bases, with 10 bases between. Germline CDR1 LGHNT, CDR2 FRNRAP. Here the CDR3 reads CASGLVRAAQETQYF. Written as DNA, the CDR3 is TGTGCTAGTGGTTTGGTACGAGCCGCACAAGAGACCCAGTACTTC.

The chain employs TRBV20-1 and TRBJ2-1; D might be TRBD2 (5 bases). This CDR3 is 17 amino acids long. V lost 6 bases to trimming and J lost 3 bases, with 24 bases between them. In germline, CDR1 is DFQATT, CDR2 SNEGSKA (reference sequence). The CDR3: CSATSGNLGKSYNEQFF. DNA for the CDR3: TGCAGTGCCACTAGTGGGAACCTGGGGAAGAGCTACAATGAGCAGTTCTTC.

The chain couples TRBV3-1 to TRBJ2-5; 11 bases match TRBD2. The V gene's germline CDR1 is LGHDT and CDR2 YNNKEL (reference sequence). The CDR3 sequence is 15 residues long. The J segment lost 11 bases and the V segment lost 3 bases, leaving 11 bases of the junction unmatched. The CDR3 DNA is TGTGCCAGCAGCCAGGTTAGCGGGGGGGTACTTGAGCAGTACTTC. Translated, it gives CASSQVSGGVLEQYF.

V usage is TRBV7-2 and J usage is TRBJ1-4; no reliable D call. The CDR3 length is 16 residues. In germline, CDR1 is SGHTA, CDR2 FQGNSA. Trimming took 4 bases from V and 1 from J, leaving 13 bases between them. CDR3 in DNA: TGTGCCAGCAGCTCTCGGGCAGCGGGAACTAATGAAAAACTGTTTTTT. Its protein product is CASSSRAAGTNEKLFF.

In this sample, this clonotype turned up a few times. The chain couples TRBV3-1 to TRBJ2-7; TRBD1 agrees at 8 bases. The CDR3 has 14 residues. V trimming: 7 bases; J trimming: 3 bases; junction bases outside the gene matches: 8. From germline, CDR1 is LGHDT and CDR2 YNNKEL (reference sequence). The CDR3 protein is CASNTGGTVYEQYF. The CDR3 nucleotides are TGTGCCAGCAACACAGGGGGAACGGTCTACGAGCAGTACTTC.

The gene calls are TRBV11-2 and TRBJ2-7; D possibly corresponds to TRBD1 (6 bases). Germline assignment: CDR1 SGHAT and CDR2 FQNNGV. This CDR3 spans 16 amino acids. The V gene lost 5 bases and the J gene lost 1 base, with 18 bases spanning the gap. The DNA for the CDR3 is TGTGCCAGCAGCCGCCTGACAGGCCACTTTTCCTACGAGCAGTACTTC. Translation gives CASSRLTGHFSYEQYF. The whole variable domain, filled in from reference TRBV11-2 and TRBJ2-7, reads EAGVAQSPRYKIIEKRQSVAFWCNPISGHATLYWYQQILGQGPKLLIQFQNNGVVDDSQLPKDRFSAERLKGVDSTLKIQPAKLEDSAVYLCASSRLTGHFSYEQYFGPGTRLTVT.